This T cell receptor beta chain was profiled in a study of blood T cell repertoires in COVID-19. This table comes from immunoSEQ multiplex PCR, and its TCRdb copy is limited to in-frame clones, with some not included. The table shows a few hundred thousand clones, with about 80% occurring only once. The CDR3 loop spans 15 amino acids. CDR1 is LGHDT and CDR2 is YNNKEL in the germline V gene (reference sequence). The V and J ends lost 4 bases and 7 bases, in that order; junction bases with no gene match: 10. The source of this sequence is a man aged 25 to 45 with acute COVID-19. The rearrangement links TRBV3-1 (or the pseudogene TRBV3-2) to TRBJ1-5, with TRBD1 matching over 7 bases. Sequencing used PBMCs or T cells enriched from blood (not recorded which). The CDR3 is CASSPQPTGTQPQHF. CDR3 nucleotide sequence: TGTGCCAGCAGCCCCCAACCGACAGGGACCCAGCCCCAGCATTTT.